A selection of T cell receptor beta chains follows, all from one sample in a study of blood T cell repertoires in COVID-19. Here immunoSEQ multiplex PCR was the method, and the copy in TCRdb shows in-frame clones only, minus some. Of about 260,000 clones listed, about 90% were seen once; the top ten hold approximately 1.5%. Sequencing was done on a sample of peripheral blood. Source of these receptors: a middle-aged woman who had recovered from COVID-19. Each CDR3 is given with its conserved first and last residue. Fields, in order: J gene, clone size, V gene, CDR3 protein. Only some rows state a clone size, as once, few, many or a class for expanded clones.

>TRBJ1-4|.|TRBV19
CAGRDREKLFF
>TRBJ2-1|.|TRBV6-5
CATAGGQPPYNEQFF
>TRBJ1-2|once|TRBV19
CASSIDRGGSYGYTF
>TRBJ1-5|once|TRBV19
CASSYQGGQPQHF
>TRBJ2-7|.|TRBV29-1
CSVRRGGTPYEQYF
>TRBJ2-5|.|TRBV2
CASNPGQGEETQYF
>TRBJ1-3|.|TRBV11-2
CASSLLEAAGNTIYF
>TRBJ2-7|.|TRBV28
CASTPGASEQYF
>TRBJ1-3|.|TRBV5-1
CASSLAPGTGRSGNTIYF
>TRBJ1-5|once|TRBV5-5
CASSLSQGGQPQHF
>TRBJ2-1|.|TRBV30
CAWRTDPGGTEQFF
>TRBJ1-2|.|TRBV5-1
CASTNVPYGDYGYTF
>TRBJ1-2|.|TRBV7-2
CASSSFNYGYTF
>TRBJ2-7|.|TRBV7-9
CASSLRQGIHEQYF
>TRBJ2-1|.|TRBV19
CASRKAGGHYNEQFF
>TRBJ1-2|once|TRBV19
CAASRQNYGYTF